This T cell receptor (beta chain) appears in the sequencing data of a study of Graves' ophthalmopathy and Graves' hyperthyroidism. The TCR beta CDR3 regions underwent amplification from RNA transcripts. In the first round, RT-PCR was carried out with HTBI primers, and a multiplex PCR formed the second round. MiXCR was run by TCRdb on the multiplex PCR reads, yielding one entry per CDR3 protein. This repertoire shows approximately 700,000 distinct CDR3 sequences, roughly 40% found once; its top ten account for less than 55%. This CDR3 has 13 amino acids. Germline V gene sequence: CDR1 SEHNR, CDR2 FQNEAQ (reference sequence). Trimming removed 5 bases at V and 7 bases at J, with 14 bases between. Symptoms, serum thyroxine and TRAb, thyroid ultrasound, and orbital computed tomography formed the diagnostic basis.

The sequenced sample consisted of peripheral blood. The rearrangement uses TRBV7-9 and TRBJ1-2, with D maybe TRBD1 (6 bases). This receptor was taken from an adult man with Graves' ophthalmopathy. CDR3 sequence (DNA): TGTGCCAGCAGCCCGACAGGTATCTCTGGCTACACCTTC. Its protein product is CASSPTGISGYTF.